This T cell receptor beta chain comes out of a study of human T cells and chemical hapten exposure (dated by TCRdb to the early 2020s). With respect to the entire study: For sensitization, 2% DPC in acetone was applied to a roughly 2 cm by roughly 2 cm area of upper inner arm skin. Blood samples were taken from patients before sensitization (week 0) and then at 2, 6 and about 24 weeks after DPC sensitization. Blood for TCR sequencing was provided by twenty-nine alopecia patients at one to four time points (pre-sensitization, 2, 6 and 24 weeks). Throughout the study period of roughly five months, patients also received therapeutic DPC doses to the scalp every week. Libraries were combined into a pool for sequencing, and differences in TCR yield between samples came mainly from small differences in library volumes within the pool. This study followed changes in the peripheral blood TCR repertoire in vivo during primary and secondary sensitization of alopecia patients to the hapten diphenylcyclopropenone (DPC). The patient cohort, mostly female, included alopecia areata with under or over 50% scalp involvement, alopecia totalis and alopecia universalis. Patch testing on the upper back used Finn chambers containing 0.01% DPC, with scoring done after 6 days according to International Contact Dermatitis Research Group standards.

This sample's time point label indicates: patch test 3, about 24 weeks after DPC sensitization. The treatment or condition label of this sample denotes: therapeutic diphenylcyclopropenone sensitization with weekly scalp DPC. Blood at each patch-test visit was drawn before the patch test was applied. Patients were eligible if aged 18 to 70, diagnosed with alopecia and judged suitable for DPC therapy, and pregnant patients were excluded. Total RNA was extracted from unfractionated whole blood collected in Tempus Blood RNA tubes. This clonotype was found many times. Which antigen it targets is not known. Base qualities are missing; no much larger clone stands one base away. The method was RACE. TCRdb shows the sequencer as NextSeq 500. During library preparation, unique molecular identifiers were attached to individual cDNA molecules so that TCRs could be counted in a quantitative, reproducible way. For every blood RNA sample, sequencing covered both the TCR alpha and TCR beta chains. The authors' pipeline ran thus. Samples had a median of 95,638 TCRs, with a range from roughly 20,000 to 700,000. The Decombinator software suite was used to annotate V, J and CDR3 in the TCR reads. To make PS versus PT1 abundance plots, every sample was subsampled to the same number of TCRs (28,000). TCRs were defined as expanded if absent before sensitization and observed at least eight times at the 2-week time point. TCRdb reworked the public reads: Q25 trimming with fastp, MiXCR clone assembly, productive beta chains retained. Merged by CDR3 protein, the rows form single entries marked with the most common genes and DNA. TCRdb, not the authors, supplied the V and J calls. The sample table contains fewer than 100,000 distinct CDR3 sequences; only one count was recorded for under 13% of them. The top ten constitute approximately 0.99% of the sample.

V is shortened by 1 base, J by 0 bases, and the region joining them spans 15 bases. The CDR3 contains 18 residues, cysteine and phenylalanine counted. Left in the record is the CDR3 DNA by itself, 54 bases read in frame from the first base. CDR1 and CDR2 are read off the germline V gene as MDHEN and SYDVKM. Beyond this particular receptor, the publication reports: All patients had alopecia, a presumed autoimmune disease, so their immune response might differ from that of healthy individuals. DPC sensitization did not change the number of TCRs with a frequency above 1 in 1000, and there was no evidence of changes in global repertoire structure. Compared with pre-sensitization or healthy control sets, expanded TCRs formed significantly more large CDR3 similarity clusters, which is consistent with antigen-driven responses. After repeated subsampling, the strength of the expansion versus patch-test correlation and the threshold at which it became significant changed. A positive correlation was found between the number of PT1 expanded TCRs and patch test score, with significance reached at thresholds 8, 16 and 32 but not 4.

The rearrangement joined TRBV28 to TRBJ1-4; TRBD1 is perhaps the D gene, given 5 matching bases. The specimen was whole blood, collected in connection with sensitization to the hapten diphenylcyclopropenone (DPC). The TCR sequence derives from a woman aged 25 to 39 with alopecia areata. Some clones in this sample may be carry-over from other donors' samples. CDR3 sequence: CASSLSPYAGATNEKLFF. The DNA sequence reads TGTGCCAGCAGTTTATCTCCGTACGCGGGGGCAACTAATGAAAAACTGTTTTTT.